These T cell receptor beta chains were read from a single sample in a study of OX40 agonist ivuxolimab in advanced cancers. Assay: immunoSEQ multiplex PCR; the TCRdb copy retains only in-frame clones and omits some. The sample carries 100,000 to 120,000 clones, approximately 90% recorded once. The sequencing here drew on CD4+ or CD8+ T cells sorted from blood, taken in a trial of the OX40 agonist ivuxolimab. Receptors originate from an adult with an advanced solid tumor such as melanoma, head and neck, liver or kidney cancer. CDR3s include the opening cysteine and the closing phenylalanine or tryptophan. The D gene is left open where the match is weak. Size is omitted from some rows. Given values are once, few, many or a class for expanded clones.

D,V,J,size,DNA,CDR3
TRBD1,TRBV11-3,TRBJ2-7,.,TGTGCCAGCAGCCACGCCGGGACAGGGATCTACGAGCAGTACTTC,CASSHAGTGIYEQYF
TRBD1,TRBV5-6,TRBJ1-1,once,TGTGCCAGCAGCCCAGGGACAGGGGGTAATACTGAAGCTTTCTTT,CASSPGTGGNTEAFF
.,TRBV30,TRBJ2-6,.,TGTGCCTGGAGTAGAGGGGGAACTGGGGCCAACGTCCTGACTTTC,CAWSRGGTGANVLTF
.,TRBV28,TRBJ1-2,once,TGTGCCAGCAGGGAGCTAGTCTCTAGTGGCTACACCTTC,CASRELVSSGYTF
.,TRBV10-3,TRBJ2-5,.,TGTGCCATCAGTAGAGGGGAGGACACAGAGACCCAGTACTTC,CAISRGEDTETQYF
TRBD1,TRBV18,TRBJ1-1,.,TGTGCCAGCTCACCACGACAGGGGGAAATCACTGAAGCTTTCTTT,CASSPRQGEITEAFF
.,TRBV15,TRBJ1-3,once,TGTGCCACCAGCGGAGGTGGTAGAAACACCATATATTTT,CATSGGGRNTIYF
.,TRBV18,TRBJ1-1,.,TGTGCCAGCTCCAAGGAGGGCAGAGAGAACACTGAAGCTTTCTTT,CASSKEGRENTEAFF
TRBD1,TRBV2,TRBJ1-4,.,TGTGCCAGCAGGGAGGGACAGGGGGCGAGAAGGGAAAAACTGTTTTTT,CASREGQGARREKLFF
TRBD1,TRBV7-2,TRBJ2-7,.,TGTGCCAGCAGCTCGGGACAGATAGGGACCGAGCAGTACTTC,CASSSGQIGTEQYF
.,TRBV6-5,TRBJ1-1,.,TGTGCCAGCAGTTACTCGACATCCTGGACCACTGAAGCTTTCTTT,CASSYSTSWTTEAFF
TRBD1,TRBV18,TRBJ2-2,.,TGTGCCAGCTCACCCAACGACAGGGGGCGGATCGGGGAGCTGTTTTTT,CASSPNDRGRIGELFF
.,TRBV11-3,TRBJ2-3,.,TGTGCCAGCAGCCAAACCGGACAAGGCCCAGGGTATTTT,CASSQTGQGPGYF
TRBD1,TRBV5-4,TRBJ2-7,.,TGTGCCAGCAGCTTGGCCCACAGGGGGCTCTACGAGCAGTACTTC,CASSLAHRGLYEQYF
.,TRBV19,TRBJ1-1,.,TGTGCCAGTAGTAACCCTCTAGGGGAAAGAGGGAGGAACACTGAAGCTTTCTTT,CASSNPLGERGRNTEAFF
.,TRBV19,TRBJ1-1,.,TGTGCCAGTAGTCTCATGTACACTGAAGCTTTCTTT,CASSLMYTEAFF
.,TRBV5-6,TRBJ1-5,few,TGTGCCAGCAGCGCCTGGGGGGGGGCAACGAATCAGCCCCAGCATTTT,CASSAWGGATNQPQHF
.,TRBV14,TRBJ2-7,.,TGTGCCAGCAGCCAAGATTTGACGGGCGAGCAGTACTTC,CASSQDLTGEQYF
TRBD2,TRBV5-1,TRBJ2-1,.,TGCGCCAGCAGCCCTGCGGGACTAGCTGGCAATGAGCAGTTCTTC,CASSPAGLAGNEQFF
.,TRBV5-5,TRBJ2-1,.,TGTGCCAGCAGCTTGGCCCTGCGGGTAAGCTCCTACAATGAGCAGTTCTTC,CASSLALRVSSYNEQFF
.,TRBV27,TRBJ1-1,.,TGTGCCAGCAGCTTGGCGGACATAGGCACTGAAGCTTTCTTT,CASSLADIGTEAFF
.,TRBV4-1,TRBJ1-3,.,TGCGCCAGCAGCCAAGAATCAGGAAACACCATATATTTT,CASSQESGNTIYF